Listed here are 27 T cell receptor beta chains from one sample, sequenced in a study of beta chain features in type 1 diabetes. Notes on the study in general: Shortening that was moderate but significant affected the TCRB CDR3s of Type 1 diabetes patients in all four CD4+ subsets.

Investigators reverse transcribed all isolated RNA, so they sequenced expressed TCRB transcripts. TCRdb keeps only in-frame clones here, not all; method: immunoSEQ multiplex PCR. Of roughly 340,000 clones in the sample, over 9.5% were seen once. For these receptors, no antigen is known. The material sequenced was naive CD4+ T cells from blood. The receptors here all came from a woman aged 18 to 35 with type 1 diabetes.

This clone has just a few counts. The chain recombines TRBV9 with TRBJ2-4, with 7 bases identical to TRBD2. CDR1 and CDR2 from the germline V gene are SGDLS and YYNGEE. V lost 7 bases and J lost 0; bases outside the gene matches: 4. The CDR3 covers 14 residues. CDR3 nucleotide sequence: TGTGCCAGCGGGGGGGTCCTAGCCAAAAACATTCAGTACTTC. Translated, it gives CASGGVLAKNIQYF.

This clone has a handful of counts. The chain links TRBV18 to TRBJ1-5, with D tentatively TRBD1 (5 bases). The germline V and J ends were trimmed by 2 bases and 5 bases, with 10 bases remaining between them. The length of the CDR3 is 14 residues. CDR1 and CDR2 from the germline V gene are KGHSH and LQKENI. This chain's CDR3 is CASSPFGGYQPQHF. In DNA form, the CDR3 reads TGTGCCAGCTCACCATTCGGGGGATATCAGCCCCAGCATTTT. Complete variable domain (other parts from reference TRBV18 and TRBJ1-5): NAGVMQNPRHLVRRRGQEARLRCSPMKGHSHVYWYRQLPEEGLKFMVYLQKENIIDESGMPKERFSAEFPKEGPSILRIQQVVRGDSAAYFCASSPFGGYQPQHFGDGTRLSIL.

This clone turned up a few times. The V and J genes are TRBV7-2 and TRBJ1-5; D uncertain. Trimming shortened V by 1 base and J by 0 bases, and 13 bases separated the two germline ends. The CDR3 runs to 17 residues. The germline gives CDR1 SGHTA, CDR2 FQGNSA. This CDR3 reads CASSLGRGGNSNQPQHF. Written as DNA, the CDR3 is TGTGCCAGCAGCTTAGGCCGGGGAGGGAATAGCAATCAGCCCCAGCATTTT. The complete variable domain, with remaining parts taken from reference TRBV7-2 and TRBJ1-5, reads GAGVSQSPSNKVTEKGKDVELRCDPISGHTALYWYRQSLGQGLEFLIYFQGNSAPDKSGLPSDRFSAERTGGSVSTLTIQRTQQEDSAVYLCASSLGRGGNSNQPQHFGDGTRLSIL.

This chain uses TRBV19 with TRBJ2-1; no reliable D call. The CDR3 consists of 14 residues. Germline V gives CDR1 LNHDA, CDR2 SQIVND (reference sequence). V was pared by 8 bases and J by 9 bases, with 20 bases between. CDR3 DNA sequence: TGTGCCAGTCTTAACCCGAGCGTTCGAGCTGAGCAGTTCTTC. It encodes CASLNPSVRAEQFF.

This chain links TRBV4-3 with TRBJ1-2; D ambiguous. CDR1 and CDR2 (germline): LGHNA, YSLEER. There are 13 residues in the CDR3. Trimming stripped 0 bases from V and 6 bases from J, with 8 bases between. In DNA, the CDR3 is TGCGCCAGCAGCCAAGATTTCGGAGATGGCTACACCTTC. Translated, it gives CASSQDFGDGYTF.

Only a few counts were recorded for this clone. This chain links TRBV11-2 with TRBJ2-1, with TRBD2 as a possible D gene (5 bases). The CDR3 length is 14 residues. Germline loops: CDR1 SGHAT, CDR2 FQNNGV. V was pared by 8 bases and J by 6 bases, with 17 bases between. This CDR3 reads CASGSPGSSNEQFF. The CDR3 nucleotides are TGTGCCAGCGGATCCCCGGGGAGTTCCAATGAGCAGTTCTTC.

The chain has TRBV7-9 and TRBJ2-6; no clear D gene. CDR1 SEHNR and CDR2 FQNEAQ come from the germline V gene (reference sequence). The CDR3 covers 14 residues. V was trimmed by 2 bases and J by 4 bases, leaving 6 bases between them. Written as DNA, the CDR3 is TGTGCCAGCAGCTTATCAACAGGGGCCAACGTCCTGACTTTC. It encodes CASSLSTGANVLTF.

This clone appeared a few times. This chain joins TRBV9 and TRBJ1-5; the D gene is possibly TRBD1 (5 bases). CDR3 length: 15 residues. Germline CDR1 and CDR2: SGDLS and YYNGEE. V was clipped by 3 bases and J by 6 bases, with 16 bases between them. The CDR3 coding sequence is TGTGCCAGCAGCGCCGGGGGGGGTTTTAGTCAGCCCCAGCATTTT. Protein: CASSAGGGFSQPQHF.

This clone was counted between two and nine times. J is TRBJ2-5 and V is TRBV7-9; 7 bases agree with TRBD1. The CDR3 is 11 residues long. Trimming at V came to 9 bases and at J to 5 bases, leaving 3 bases not matched to a gene. The germline gives CDR1 SEHNR, CDR2 FQNEAQ (reference sequence). DNA of the CDR3: TGTGCCAGTGGCAGGGGGGAGACCCAGTACTTC. Translated: CASGRGETQYF.

CDR3 loop: CSVSQTSQAGELFF. CDR3 in DNA: TGCAGCGTTTCGCAGACTAGCCAGGCCGGGGAGCTGTTTTTT. The chain is built from TRBV29-1 and TRBJ2-2; 7 bases agree with TRBD2. V gave up 5 bases and J gave up 6 bases; unmatched junction bases: 9. The CDR3 is 14 amino acids. The V gene's germline CDR1 is SQVTM and CDR2 ANQGSEA.

This clone occurred a few times. The chain is built from TRBV7-2 and TRBJ1-2, with D hard to call. The germline V gene has CDR1 SGHTA and CDR2 FQGNSA. Trimming stripped 5 bases from V and 6 bases from J, with 19 bases between. The CDR3 runs to 15 residues. CDR3: CASSPAWRASDGYTF. The CDR3 DNA is TGTGCCAGCAGCCCCGCGTGGAGGGCCTCCGATGGCTACACCTTC.

This clone was found a few times. The rearrangement uses TRBV10-3 and TRBJ2-1; unclear D gene. V shed 4 bases and J shed 10 bases, with 11 bases lying between them. CDR3 length equals 12 residues. Germline lookup yields CDR1 ENHRY and CDR2 SYGVKD. The CDR3 region is CAISGPTFEQFF. The CDR3 DNA reads TGTGCCATCAGTGGCCCGACTTTCGAGCAGTTCTTC.

This chain joins TRBV12-5 and TRBJ2-5; the match to TRBD1 covers 8 bases. Trimming removed 1 base from V and 1 base from J; junction bases left unmatched: 8. Germline lookup yields CDR1 LGHNT and CDR2 FRNRAP. The CDR3 sequence is 17 residues long. CDR3 in amino acids: CASGLERTGKVQETQYF. In DNA form, the CDR3 reads TGTGCTAGTGGTTTGGAAAGGACAGGGAAGGTCCAAGAGACCCAGTACTTC.

This clone came up a few times. V usage is TRBV20-1 and J usage is TRBJ2-7; possibly TRBD1 for D (6 bases). The CDR3 has 11 residues. V dropped 8 bases and J dropped 3 bases, with 11 bases sitting between them. Looked up from germline, CDR1 is DFQATT and CDR2 is SNEGSKA (reference sequence). The CDR3 region is CSPRDNYEQYF. The CDR3 nucleotides read TGCAGTCCGAGGGACAACTACGAGCAGTACTTC.

The chain couples TRBV2 to TRBJ1-2, with TRBD1 as a possible D gene (6 bases). The length of the CDR3 is 13 residues. V was clipped by 3 bases and J by 7 bases, with 12 bases between them. CDR1 is SNHLY, CDR2 FYNNEI, per germline. This CDR3 reads CASSEARGAGYTF. The DNA of the CDR3 is TGTGCCAGCAGTGAGGCCAGGGGTGCTGGCTACACCTTC.

V gene TRBV20-1 combines with J gene TRBJ2-7; tentative D call: TRBD2 (6 bases). The CDR3 totals 10 residues. The V gene's germline CDR1 is DFQATT and CDR2 SNEGSKA (reference sequence). CDR3 protein: CPGRTYEQYF. The CDR3 DNA reads TGCCCAGGGAGGACCTACGAGCAGTACTTC.

This clone has more than one count but fewer than ten. The gene calls are TRBV28 and TRBJ2-3; D remains unclear. With 8 bases removed from V and 3 bases from J, the gap between germline ends came to 18 bases. The CDR3 sequence is 15 residues long. CDR1 and CDR2 from the germline V gene are MDHEN and SYDVKM. The CDR3: CASLSPTVKTDTQYF. CDR3 nucleotides: TGTGCCAGCCTATCCCCCACAGTAAAGACAGATACGCAGTATTTT.

This rearrangement joins TRBV7-2 to TRBJ2-7, with 12 bases that match TRBD2. Germline assignment: CDR1 SGHTA and CDR2 FQGNSA. The CDR3 contains 15 residues. The trim removed 1 base at V and 8 bases at J, leaving 6 bases unmatched. In DNA, the CDR3 is TGTGCCAGCAGCTTAGAACTAGCGGGGGGTACGAAGCAGTACTTC. Protein sequence: CASSLELAGGTKQYF.

In this sample, this clone turned up a few times. The CDR3 DNA reads TGCGCCAGCAGCTTGGCCTCAGCTAACTATGGCTACACCTTC. It translates to CASSLASANYGYTF. The chain combines TRBV5-1 with TRBJ1-2, with D uncertain. V lost 0 bases and J lost 0, with 6 bases in between. CDR1 is SGHRS, CDR2 YFSETQ, per germline. CDR3 length equals 14 residues. Filled out from reference TRBV5-1 and TRBJ1-2, the complete variable domain reads KAGVTQTPRYLIKTRGQQVTLSCSPISGHRSVSWYQQTPGQGLQFLFEYFSETQRNKGNFPGRFSGRQFSNSRSEMNVSTLELGDSALYLCASSLASANYGYTFGSGTRLTVV.

The chain joins TRBV23-1 to TRBJ2-5; D call uncertain. TRBV23-1 is annotated as an ORF whose role is uncertain. The CDR3 runs 13 residues. The V end was cut by 1 base, the J end by 5 bases, with 8 bases between. The CDR3 protein is CASSQWSRETQYF. The CDR3 DNA reads as TGCGCCAGCAGTCAATGGAGCCGGGAGACCCAGTACTTC.

The sample holds a few counts of this clone. This chain connects TRBV7-9 to TRBJ1-2; a weak D match, TRBD1 (5 bases). Germline CDR1 SEHNR, CDR2 FQNEAQ (reference sequence). V dropped 1 base and J dropped 8 bases, with 17 bases sitting between them. The CDR3 extends over 15 amino acids. CDR3 amino acids: CASSLGGQDGGGYTF. For the CDR3, the DNA is TGTGCCAGCAGCTTAGGAGGGCAGGACGGGGGAGGCTACACCTTC.

The chain uses TRBV19 and TRBJ2-2, with a weak D call TRBD1 (5 bases). V lost 7 bases to trimming and J lost 5 bases, with 11 bases between them. The germline gives CDR1 LNHDA, CDR2 SQIVND (reference sequence). The CDR3 totals 13 residues. The CDR3 spells CASIRVGTGELFF. The CDR3 DNA follows: TGTGCCAGTATCAGGGTGGGAACCGGGGAGCTGTTTTTT.

The chain joins TRBV6-5 to TRBJ1-2; 7 bases match TRBD1. J lost 5 bases, V lost 6 bases, and 6 bases had no gene match. There are 13 residues in the CDR3. Germline V CDR1 and CDR2: MNHEY, SVGAGI. In nucleotides, the CDR3 is TGTGCCAGCAGGTCACAGGGGACTTATGGCTACACCTTC. Translation: CASRSQGTYGYTF.

This clone was observed a handful of times. The V and J genes are TRBV7-9 and TRBJ2-7; D call uncertain. CDR1 and CDR2 (germline): SEHNR, FQNEAQ (reference sequence). CDR3 length: 15 amino acids. The germline V and J ends were trimmed by 4 bases and 2 bases, with 15 bases remaining between them. The CDR3 reads CASSSDWQSAYEQYF. CDR3 nucleotides: TGTGCCAGCAGCTCCGATTGGCAATCAGCCTACGAGCAGTACTTC.

The CDR3 reads CASSPMQGSNQPQHF. The CDR3 DNA reads TGTGCCAGCTCACCGATGCAGGGGAGCAATCAGCCCCAGCATTTT. The V and J genes are TRBV18 and TRBJ1-5, with D possibly matching TRBD1 (6 bases). V lost 3 bases and J lost 1, with 10 bases in between. CDR1 KGHSH and CDR2 LQKENI come from the germline V gene. The CDR3 is 15 residues long.

The genes are TRBV4-3 and TRBJ2-3; 7 bases align to TRBD2. Germline trimming cut 4 bases from V and 6 bases from J; bases unmatched to any gene: 7. There are 14 residues in the CDR3. Germline V gene lookup returns CDR1 LGHNA and CDR2 YSLEER. CDR3 DNA sequence: TGCGCCAGCAGCCCTGGGAGGGCCTCTGATACGCAGTATTTT. This codes for CASSPGRASDTQYF.

This chain joins TRBV18 and TRBJ2-7; a possible D gene is TRBD2 (6 bases). The V gene's germline CDR1 is KGHSH and CDR2 LQKENI. Deletions cut 3 bases from V and 3 bases from J, with 15 bases between. This CDR3 region has 15 residues. The CDR3 protein is CASSPGEATHYEQYF. CDR3 nucleotide sequence: TGTGCCAGCTCACCGGGGGAGGCTACCCACTACGAGCAGTACTTC.